This T cell receptor (beta chain) appears in the sequencing data of a study of molecular identifiers for immune sequencing clone quantification. CDR1 MDHEN and CDR2 SYDVKM come from the germline V gene. With 4 bases clipped from V and 7 bases from J, the junction kept 8 bases outside the gene matches. The CDR3 length is 15 residues. Bulk libraries came from a prior protocol with listed TCR primers. TCRdb analysed the PCR reads with MiXCR anew, one entry per CDR3 protein. Of 490,000 or so distinct CDR3 sequences in the sample, 20% to 25% were seen once. This clonotype was observed at least ten times. Its antigen is undetermined. Study-level points and caveats: Effector cells had over 99% of their molecules in clones above 20 RNA copies, while naive cells had under 1%.

The sample was naive CD8+ T cells from blood, with Jurkat cell RNA spiked in. Subset in this sample: FACS-sorted CD8+CD4-CCR7+CD45RA+ naive T cells. The TCR comes from a human donor in good health. Some libraries in this study had Jurkat cell RNA spiked in. The V gene is TRBV28, the J gene TRBJ1-4; TRBD1 matches 8 bases. The CDR3 DNA reads TGTGCCAGCAGTTCAGGTGACAGGGGAGGTGAAAAACTGTTTTTT. Its translation is CASSSGDRGGEKLFF. Together with reference TRBV28 and TRBJ1-4, the CDR3 gives the full variable domain: DVKVTQSSRYLVKRTGEKVFLECVQDMDHENMFWYRQDPGLGLRLIYFSYDVKMKEKGDIPEGYSVSREKKERFSLILESASTNQTSMYLCASSSGDRGGEKLFFGSGTQLSVL.